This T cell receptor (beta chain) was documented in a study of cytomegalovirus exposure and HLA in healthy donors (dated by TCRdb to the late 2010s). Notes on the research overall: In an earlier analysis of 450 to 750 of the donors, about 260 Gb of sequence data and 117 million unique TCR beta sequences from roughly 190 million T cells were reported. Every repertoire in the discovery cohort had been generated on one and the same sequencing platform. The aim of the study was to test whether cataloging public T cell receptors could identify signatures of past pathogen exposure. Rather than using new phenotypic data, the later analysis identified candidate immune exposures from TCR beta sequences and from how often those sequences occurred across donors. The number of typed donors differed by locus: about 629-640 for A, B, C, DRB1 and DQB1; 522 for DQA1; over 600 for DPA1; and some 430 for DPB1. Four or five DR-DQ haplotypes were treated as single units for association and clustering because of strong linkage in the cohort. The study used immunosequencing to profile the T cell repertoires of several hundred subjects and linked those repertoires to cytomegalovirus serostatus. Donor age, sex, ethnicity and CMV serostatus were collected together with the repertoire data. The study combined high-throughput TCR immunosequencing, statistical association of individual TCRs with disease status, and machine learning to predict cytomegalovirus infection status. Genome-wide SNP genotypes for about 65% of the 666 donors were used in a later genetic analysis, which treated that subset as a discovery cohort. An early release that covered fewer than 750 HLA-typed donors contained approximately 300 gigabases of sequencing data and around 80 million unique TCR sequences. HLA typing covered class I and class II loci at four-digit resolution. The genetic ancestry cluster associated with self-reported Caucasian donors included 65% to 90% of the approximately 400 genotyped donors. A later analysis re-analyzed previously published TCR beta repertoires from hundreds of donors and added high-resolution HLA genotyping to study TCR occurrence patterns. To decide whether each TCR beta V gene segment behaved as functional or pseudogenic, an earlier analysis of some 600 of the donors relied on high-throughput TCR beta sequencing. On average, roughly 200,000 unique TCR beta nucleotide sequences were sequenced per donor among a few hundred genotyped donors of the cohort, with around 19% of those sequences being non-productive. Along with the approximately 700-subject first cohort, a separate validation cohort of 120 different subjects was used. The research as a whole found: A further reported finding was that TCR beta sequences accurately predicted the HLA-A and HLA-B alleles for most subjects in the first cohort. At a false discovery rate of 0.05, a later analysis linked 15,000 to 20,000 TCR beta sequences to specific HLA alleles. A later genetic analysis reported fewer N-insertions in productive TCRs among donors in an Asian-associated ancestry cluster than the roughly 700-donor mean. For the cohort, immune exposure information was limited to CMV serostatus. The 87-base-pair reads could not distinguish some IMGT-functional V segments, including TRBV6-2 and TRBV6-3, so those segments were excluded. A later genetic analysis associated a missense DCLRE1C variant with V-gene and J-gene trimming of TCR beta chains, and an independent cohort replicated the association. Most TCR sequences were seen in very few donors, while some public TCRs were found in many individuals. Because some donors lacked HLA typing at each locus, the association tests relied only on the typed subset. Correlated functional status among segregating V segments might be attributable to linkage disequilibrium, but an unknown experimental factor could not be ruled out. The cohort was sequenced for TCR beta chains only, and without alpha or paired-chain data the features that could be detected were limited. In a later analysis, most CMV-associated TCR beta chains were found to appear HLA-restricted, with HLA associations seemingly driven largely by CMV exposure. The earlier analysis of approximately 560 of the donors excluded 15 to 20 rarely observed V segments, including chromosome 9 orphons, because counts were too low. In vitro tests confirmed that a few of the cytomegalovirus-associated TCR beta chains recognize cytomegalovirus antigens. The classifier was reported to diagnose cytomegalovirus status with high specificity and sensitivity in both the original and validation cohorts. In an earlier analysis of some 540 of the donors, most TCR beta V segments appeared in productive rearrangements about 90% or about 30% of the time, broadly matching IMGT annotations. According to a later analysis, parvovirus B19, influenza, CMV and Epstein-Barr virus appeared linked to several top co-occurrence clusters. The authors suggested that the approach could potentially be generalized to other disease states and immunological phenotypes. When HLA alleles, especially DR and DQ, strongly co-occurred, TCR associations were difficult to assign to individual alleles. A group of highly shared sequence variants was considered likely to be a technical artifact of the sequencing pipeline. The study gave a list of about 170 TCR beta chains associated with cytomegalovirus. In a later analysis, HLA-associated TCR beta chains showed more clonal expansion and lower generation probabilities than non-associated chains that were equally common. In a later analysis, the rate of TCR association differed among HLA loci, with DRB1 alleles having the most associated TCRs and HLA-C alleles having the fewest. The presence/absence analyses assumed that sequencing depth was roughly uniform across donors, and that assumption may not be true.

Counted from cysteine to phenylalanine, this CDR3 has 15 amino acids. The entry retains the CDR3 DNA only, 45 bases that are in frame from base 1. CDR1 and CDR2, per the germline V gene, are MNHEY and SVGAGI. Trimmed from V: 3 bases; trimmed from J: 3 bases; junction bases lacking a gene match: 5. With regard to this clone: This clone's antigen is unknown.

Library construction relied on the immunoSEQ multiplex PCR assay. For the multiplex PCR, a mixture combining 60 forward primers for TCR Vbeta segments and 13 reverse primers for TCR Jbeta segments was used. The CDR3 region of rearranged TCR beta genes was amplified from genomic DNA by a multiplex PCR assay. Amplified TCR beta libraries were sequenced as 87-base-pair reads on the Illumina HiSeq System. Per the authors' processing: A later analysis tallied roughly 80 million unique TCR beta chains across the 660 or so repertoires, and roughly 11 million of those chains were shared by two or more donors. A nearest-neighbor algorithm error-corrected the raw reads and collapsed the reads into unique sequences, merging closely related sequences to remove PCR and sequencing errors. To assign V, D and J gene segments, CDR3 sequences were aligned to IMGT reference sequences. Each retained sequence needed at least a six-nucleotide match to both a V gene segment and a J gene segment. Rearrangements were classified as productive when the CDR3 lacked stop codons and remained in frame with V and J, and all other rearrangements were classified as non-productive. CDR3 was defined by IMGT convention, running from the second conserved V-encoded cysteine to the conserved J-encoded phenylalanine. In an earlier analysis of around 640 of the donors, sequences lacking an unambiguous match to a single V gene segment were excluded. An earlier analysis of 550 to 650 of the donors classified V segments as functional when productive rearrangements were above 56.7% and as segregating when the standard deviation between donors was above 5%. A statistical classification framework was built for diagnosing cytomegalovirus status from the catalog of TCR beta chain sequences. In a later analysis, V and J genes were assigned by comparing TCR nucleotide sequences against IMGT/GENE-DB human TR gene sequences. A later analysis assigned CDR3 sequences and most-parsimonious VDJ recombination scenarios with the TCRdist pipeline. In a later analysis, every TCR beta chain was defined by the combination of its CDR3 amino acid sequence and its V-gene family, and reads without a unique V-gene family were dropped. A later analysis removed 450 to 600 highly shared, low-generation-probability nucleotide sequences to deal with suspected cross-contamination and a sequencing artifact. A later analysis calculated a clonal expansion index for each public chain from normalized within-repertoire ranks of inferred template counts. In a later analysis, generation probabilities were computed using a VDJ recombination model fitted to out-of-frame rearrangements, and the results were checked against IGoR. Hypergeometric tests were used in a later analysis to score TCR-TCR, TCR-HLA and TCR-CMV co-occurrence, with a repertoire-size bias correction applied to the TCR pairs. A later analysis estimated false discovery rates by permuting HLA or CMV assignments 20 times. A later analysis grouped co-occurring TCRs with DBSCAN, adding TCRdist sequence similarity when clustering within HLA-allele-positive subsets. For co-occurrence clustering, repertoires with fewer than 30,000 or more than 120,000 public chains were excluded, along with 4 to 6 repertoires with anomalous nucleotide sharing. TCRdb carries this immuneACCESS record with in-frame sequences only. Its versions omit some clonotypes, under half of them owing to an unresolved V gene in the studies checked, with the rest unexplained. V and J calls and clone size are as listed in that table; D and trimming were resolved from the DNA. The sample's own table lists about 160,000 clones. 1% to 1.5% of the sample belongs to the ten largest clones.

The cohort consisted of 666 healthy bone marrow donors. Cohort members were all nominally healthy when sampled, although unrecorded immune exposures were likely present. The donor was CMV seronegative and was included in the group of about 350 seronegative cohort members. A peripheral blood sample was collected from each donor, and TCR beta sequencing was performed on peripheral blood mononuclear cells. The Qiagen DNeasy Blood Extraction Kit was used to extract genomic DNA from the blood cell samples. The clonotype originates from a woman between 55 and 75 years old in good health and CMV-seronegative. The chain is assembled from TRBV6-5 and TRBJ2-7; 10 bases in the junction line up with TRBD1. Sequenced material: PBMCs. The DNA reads TGTGCCAGCAGTTATTCCGGGACAGGGGTCTACGAGCAGTACTTC. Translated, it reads CASSYSGTGVYEQYF.